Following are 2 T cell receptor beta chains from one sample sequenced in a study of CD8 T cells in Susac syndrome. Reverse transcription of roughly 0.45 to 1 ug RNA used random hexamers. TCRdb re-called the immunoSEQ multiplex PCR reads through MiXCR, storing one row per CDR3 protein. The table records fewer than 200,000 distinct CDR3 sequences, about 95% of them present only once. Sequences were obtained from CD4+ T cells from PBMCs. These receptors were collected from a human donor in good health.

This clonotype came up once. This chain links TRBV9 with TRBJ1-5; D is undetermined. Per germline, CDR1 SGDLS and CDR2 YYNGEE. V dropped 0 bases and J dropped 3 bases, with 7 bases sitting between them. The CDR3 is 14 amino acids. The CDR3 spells CASSVGPLNQPQHF. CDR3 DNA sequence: TGTGCCAGCAGCGTAGGACCGCTCAATCAGCCCCAGCATTTT.

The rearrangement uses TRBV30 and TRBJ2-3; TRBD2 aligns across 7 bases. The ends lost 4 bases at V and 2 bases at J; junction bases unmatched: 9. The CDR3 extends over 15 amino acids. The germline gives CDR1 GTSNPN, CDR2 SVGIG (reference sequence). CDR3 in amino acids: CAWNQRLAFTDTQYF. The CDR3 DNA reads TGTGCCTGGAATCAAAGACTAGCCTTCACAGATACGCAGTATTTT. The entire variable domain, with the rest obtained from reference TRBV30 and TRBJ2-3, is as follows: SQTIHQWPATLVQPVGSPLSLECTVEGTSNPNLYWYRQAAGRGLQLLFYSVGIGQISSEVPQNLSASRPQDRQFILSSKKLLLSDSGFYLCAWNQRLAFTDTQYFGPGTRLTVL.